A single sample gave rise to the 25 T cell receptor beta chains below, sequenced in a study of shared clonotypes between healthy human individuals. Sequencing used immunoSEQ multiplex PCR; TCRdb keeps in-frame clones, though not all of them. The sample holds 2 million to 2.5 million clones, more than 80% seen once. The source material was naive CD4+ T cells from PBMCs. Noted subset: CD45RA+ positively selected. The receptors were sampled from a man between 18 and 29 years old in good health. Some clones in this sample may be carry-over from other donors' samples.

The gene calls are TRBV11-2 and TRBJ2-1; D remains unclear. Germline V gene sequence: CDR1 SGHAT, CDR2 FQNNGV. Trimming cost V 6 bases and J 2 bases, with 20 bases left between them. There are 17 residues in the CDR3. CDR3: CASRLRMGYKAYNEQFF. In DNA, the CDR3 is TGTGCCAGCAGGTTAAGGATGGGGTACAAGGCCTACAATGAGCAGTTCTTC.

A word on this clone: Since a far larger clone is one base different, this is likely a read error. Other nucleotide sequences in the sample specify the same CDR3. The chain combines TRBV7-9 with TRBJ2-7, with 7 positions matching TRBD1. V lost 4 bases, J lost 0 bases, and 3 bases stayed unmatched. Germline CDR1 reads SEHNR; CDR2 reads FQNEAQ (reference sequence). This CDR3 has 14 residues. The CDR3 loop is CASSSTGSSYEQYF. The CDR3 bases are TGTGCCAGCAGCTCGACAGGGAGCTCCTACGAGCAGTACTTC.

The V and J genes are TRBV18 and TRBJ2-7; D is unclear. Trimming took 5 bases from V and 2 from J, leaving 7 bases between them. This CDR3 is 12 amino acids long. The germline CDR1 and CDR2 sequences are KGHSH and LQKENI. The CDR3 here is CASSSTPYEQYF. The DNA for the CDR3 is TGTGCCAGCTCATCAACCCCCTACGAGCAGTACTTC.

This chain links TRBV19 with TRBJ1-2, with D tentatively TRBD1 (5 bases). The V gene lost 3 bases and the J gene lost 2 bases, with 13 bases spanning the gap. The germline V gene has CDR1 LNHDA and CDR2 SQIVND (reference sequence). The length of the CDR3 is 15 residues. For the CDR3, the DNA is TGTGCCAGTAGTATGGGGCAGCGTGACAACTATGGCTACACCTTC. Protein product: CASSMGQRDNYGYTF.

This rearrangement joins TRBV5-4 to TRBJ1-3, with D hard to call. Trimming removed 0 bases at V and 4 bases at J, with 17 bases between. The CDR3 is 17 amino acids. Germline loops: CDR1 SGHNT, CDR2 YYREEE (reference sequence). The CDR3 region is CASSLVGALGVGNTIYF. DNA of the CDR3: TGTGCCAGCAGCTTGGTTGGAGCGCTCGGGGTGGGAAACACCATATATTTT.

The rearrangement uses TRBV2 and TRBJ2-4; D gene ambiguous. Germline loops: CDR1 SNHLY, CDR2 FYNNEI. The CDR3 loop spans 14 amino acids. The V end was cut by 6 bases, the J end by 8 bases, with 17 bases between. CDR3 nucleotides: TGTGCCAGCAGCCAAACCTCCCTTGAGGACATTCAGTACTTC. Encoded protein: CASSQTSLEDIQYF.

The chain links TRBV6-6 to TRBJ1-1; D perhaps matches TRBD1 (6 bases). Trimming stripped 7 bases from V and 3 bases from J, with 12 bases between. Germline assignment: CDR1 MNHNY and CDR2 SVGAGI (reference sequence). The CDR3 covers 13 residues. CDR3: CASMSGAYTEAFF. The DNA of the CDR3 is TGTGCCAGCATGTCGGGGGCTTACACTGAAGCTTTCTTT.

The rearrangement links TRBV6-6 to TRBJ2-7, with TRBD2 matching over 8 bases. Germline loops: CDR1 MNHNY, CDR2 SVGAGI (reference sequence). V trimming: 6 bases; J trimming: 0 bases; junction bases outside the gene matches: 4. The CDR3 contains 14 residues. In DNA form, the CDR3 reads TGTGCCAGCAGAGGTAGCGGGGACTCCTACGAGCAGTACTTC. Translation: CASRGSGDSYEQYF.

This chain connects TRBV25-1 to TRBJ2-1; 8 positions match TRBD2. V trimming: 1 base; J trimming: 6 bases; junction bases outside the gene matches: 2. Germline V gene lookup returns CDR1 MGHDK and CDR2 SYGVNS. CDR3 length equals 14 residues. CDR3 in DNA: TGTGCCAGCAGTGAATCCGGGACTAGCAATGAGCAGTTCTTC. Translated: CASSESGTSNEQFF. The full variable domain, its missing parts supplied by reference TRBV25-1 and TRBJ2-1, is EADIYQTPRYLVIGTGKKITLECSQTMGHDKMYWYQQDPGMELHLIHYSYGVNSTEKGDLSSESTVSRIRTEHFPLTLESARPSHTSQYLCASSESGTSNEQFFGPGTRLTVL.

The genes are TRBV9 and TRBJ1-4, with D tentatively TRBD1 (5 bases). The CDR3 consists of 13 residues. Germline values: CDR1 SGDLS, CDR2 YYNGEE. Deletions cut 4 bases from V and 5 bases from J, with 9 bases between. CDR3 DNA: TGTGCCAGCAGCAGGGGTCGAAATGAAAAACTGTTTTTT. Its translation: CASSRGRNEKLFF.

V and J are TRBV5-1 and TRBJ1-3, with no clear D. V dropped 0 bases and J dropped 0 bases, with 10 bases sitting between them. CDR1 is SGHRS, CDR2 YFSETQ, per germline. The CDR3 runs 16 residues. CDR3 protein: CASSLDLLTSGNTIYF. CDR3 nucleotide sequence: TGCGCCAGCAGCTTGGACCTACTCACCTCTGGAAACACCATATATTTT.

The CDR3 region has the DNA TGTGCCACCAGCAGAGATTTACAGTTCGAGGGCATTCAGTACTTC. Translating it yields CATSRDLQFEGIQYF. The rearrangement uses TRBV15 and TRBJ2-4, with D possibly matching TRBD2 (5 bases). V dropped 0 bases and J dropped 9 bases, with 15 bases sitting between them. The CDR3 consists of 15 residues. Germline assignment: CDR1 LNHNV and CDR2 YYDKDF (reference sequence).

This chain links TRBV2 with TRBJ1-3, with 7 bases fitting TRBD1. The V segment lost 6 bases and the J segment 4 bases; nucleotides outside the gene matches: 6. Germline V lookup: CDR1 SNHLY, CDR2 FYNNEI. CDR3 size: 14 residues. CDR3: CASSAAGQGNTIYF. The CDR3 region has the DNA TGTGCCAGCAGCGCTGCGGGACAGGGAAACACCATATATTTT.

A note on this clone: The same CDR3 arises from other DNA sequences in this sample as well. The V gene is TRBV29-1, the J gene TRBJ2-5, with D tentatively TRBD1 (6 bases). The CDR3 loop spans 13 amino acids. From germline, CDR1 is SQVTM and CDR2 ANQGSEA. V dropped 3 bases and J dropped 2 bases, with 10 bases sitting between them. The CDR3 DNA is TGCAGCGTTGACAGGGGAGTACAAGAGACCCAGTACTTC. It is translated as CSVDRGVQETQYF. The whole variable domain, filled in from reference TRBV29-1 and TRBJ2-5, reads SAVISQKPSRDICQRGTSLTIQCQVDSQVTMMFWYRQQPGQSLTLIATANQGSEATYESGFVIDKFPISRPNLTFSTLTVSNMSPEDSSIYLCSVDRGVQETQYFGPGTRLLVL.

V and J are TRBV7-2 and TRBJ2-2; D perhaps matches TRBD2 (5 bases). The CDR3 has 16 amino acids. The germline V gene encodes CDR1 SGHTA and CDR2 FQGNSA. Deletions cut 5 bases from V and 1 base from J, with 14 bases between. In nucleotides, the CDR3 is TGTGCCAGCAGCCTAGTAGGGAGTAGGAACACCGGGGAGCTGTTTTTT. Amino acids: CASSLVGSRNTGELFF.

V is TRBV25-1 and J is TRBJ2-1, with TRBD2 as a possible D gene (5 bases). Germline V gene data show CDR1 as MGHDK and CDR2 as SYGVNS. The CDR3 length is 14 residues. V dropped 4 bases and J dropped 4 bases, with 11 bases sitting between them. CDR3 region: CASSGEKRYNEQFF. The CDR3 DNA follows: TGTGCCAGCAGTGGGGAGAAGAGGTACAATGAGCAGTTCTTC.

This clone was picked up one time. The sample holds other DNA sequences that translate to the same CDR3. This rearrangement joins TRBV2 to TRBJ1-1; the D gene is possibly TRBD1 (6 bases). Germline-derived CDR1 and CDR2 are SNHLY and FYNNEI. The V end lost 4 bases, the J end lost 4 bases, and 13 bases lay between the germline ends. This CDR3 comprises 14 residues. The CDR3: CASSVIEGGTEAFF. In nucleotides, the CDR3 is TGTGCCAGCAGTGTCATCGAAGGGGGCACTGAAGCTTTCTTT.

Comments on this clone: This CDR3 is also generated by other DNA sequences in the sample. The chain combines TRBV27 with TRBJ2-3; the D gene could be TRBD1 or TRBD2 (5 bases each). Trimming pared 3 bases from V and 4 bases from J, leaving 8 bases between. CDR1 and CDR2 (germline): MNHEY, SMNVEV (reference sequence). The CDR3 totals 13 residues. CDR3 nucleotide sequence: TGTGCCAGCAGTTTGAGAGGGGCAGATACGCAGTATTTT. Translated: CASSLRGADTQYF.

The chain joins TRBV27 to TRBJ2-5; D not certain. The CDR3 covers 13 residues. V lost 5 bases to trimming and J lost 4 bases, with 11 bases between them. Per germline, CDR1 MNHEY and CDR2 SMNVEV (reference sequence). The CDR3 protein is CASSPRWVETQYF. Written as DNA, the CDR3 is TGTGCCAGCAGTCCCCGGTGGGTAGAGACCCAGTACTTC.

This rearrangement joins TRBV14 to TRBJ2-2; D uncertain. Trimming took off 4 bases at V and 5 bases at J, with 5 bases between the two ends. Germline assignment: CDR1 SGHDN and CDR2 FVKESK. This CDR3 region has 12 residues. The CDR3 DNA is TGTGCCAGCAGCCTGAGGACCGGGGAGCTGTTTTTT. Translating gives CASSLRTGELFF.

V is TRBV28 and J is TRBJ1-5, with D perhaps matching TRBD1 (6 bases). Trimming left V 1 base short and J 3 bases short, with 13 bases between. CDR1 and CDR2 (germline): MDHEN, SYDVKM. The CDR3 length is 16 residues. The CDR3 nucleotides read TGTGCCAGCAGTTTATACGGCAGGGGATACAATCAGCCCCAGCATTTT. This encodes CASSLYGRGYNQPQHF.

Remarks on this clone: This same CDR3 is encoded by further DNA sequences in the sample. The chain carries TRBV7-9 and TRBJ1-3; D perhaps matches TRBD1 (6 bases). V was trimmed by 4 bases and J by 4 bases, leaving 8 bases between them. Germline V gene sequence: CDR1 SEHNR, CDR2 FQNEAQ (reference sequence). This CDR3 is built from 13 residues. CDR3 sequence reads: CASSSQGGNTIYF. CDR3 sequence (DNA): TGTGCCAGCAGCTCCCAGGGGGGAAACACCATATATTTT.

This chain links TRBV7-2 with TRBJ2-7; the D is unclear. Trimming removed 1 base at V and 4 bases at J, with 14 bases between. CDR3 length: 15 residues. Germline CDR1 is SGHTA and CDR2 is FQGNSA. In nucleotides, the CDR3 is TGTGCCAGCAGCTTAGAGGGTGGTGGTTTGTACGAGCAGTACTTC. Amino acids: CASSLEGGGLYEQYF.

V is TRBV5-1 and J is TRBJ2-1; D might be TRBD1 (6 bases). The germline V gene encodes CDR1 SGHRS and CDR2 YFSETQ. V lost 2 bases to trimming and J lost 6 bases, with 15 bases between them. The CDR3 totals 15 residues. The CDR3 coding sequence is TGCGCCAGCAGCTTTACAGGGTCAAGTGGCAATGAGCAGTTCTTC. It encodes CASSFTGSSGNEQFF.

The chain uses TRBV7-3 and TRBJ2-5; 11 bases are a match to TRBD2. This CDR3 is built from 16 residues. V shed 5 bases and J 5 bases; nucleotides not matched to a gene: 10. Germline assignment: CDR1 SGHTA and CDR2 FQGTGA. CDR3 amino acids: CASSPIAGGPGETQYF. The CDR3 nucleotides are TGTGCCAGCAGCCCAATAGCGGGAGGGCCGGGCGAGACCCAGTACTTC.